The clone carrying this T cell receptor (beta chain) came up many times. The antigen is not known. Genes here carry mouse names. The missing CDR3 end, 4 residues past where the read stops, is filled in from the germline J gene. Distinct nucleotide sequences in the sample also encode this CDR3. As the sequencing template, cDNA was produced by extracting RNA and reverse transcribing it. The table came from immunoSEQ multiplex PCR; TCRdb's copy has only in-frame clones and leaves some out. Listed for the sample are 270,000 or so clones, none seen a single time. The CDR3 covers 14 residues. The germline CDR1 and CDR2 sequences are NSHNY and SYGAGN. V shed 4 bases and J 3 bases; nucleotides not matched to a gene: 2. These data originate in a study of CD8+ T cells in alopecia areata. Whole-study context: Female C3H/HeJ mice aged about 7-11 weeks received skin from approximately 6-13-month-old C3H/HeJ donors with spontaneous alopecia.

Pooled cells of cutaneous lymph node origin were sorted on CD4, CD8alpha, NKG2D, NKG2ACE and other markers. General observations from the study: Especially in alopecia totalis/universalis, lesional scalp showed greater clonality than normal scalp did.

This chain connects TRBV13-1 to TRBJ1-2, with TRBD1 matching over 11 bases. Sequencing input: CD4+ T cells sorted from a lymph node. The sequence was collected from a C3H/HeJ mouse with alopecia areata. This mouse strain has H2-k as its MHC haplotype. The CDR3 spells CASSRDRGDSDYTF. The CDR3 DNA, read in part, is TGTGCCAGCAGTCGGGACAGGGGGGACTCC.